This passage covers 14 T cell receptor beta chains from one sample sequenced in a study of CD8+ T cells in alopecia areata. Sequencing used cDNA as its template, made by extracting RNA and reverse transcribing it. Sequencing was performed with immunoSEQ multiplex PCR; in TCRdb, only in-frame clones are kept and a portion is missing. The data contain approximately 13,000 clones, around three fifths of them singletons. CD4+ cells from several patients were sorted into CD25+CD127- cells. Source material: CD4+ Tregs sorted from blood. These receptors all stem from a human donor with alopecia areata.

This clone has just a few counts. The CDR3 DNA reads TGTGCCAGCGTGCGGACAGGGGGAGAGACCCAGTACTTC. It encodes CASVRTGGETQYF. This chain joins TRBV6-6 and TRBJ2-5; 10 bases line up with TRBD1. The CDR3 is made up of 13 amino acids. Germline CDR1 reads MNHNY; CDR2 reads SVGAGI (reference sequence). The ends lost 8 bases at V and 4 bases at J; junction bases unmatched: 4.

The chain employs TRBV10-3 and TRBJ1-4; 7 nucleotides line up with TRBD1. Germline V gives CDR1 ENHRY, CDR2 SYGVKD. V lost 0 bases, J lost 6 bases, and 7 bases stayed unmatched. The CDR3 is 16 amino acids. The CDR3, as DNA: TGTGCCATCAGTGAGTCGAAGGGGGCATTGCATGAAAAACTGTTTTTT. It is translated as CAISESKGALHEKLFF.

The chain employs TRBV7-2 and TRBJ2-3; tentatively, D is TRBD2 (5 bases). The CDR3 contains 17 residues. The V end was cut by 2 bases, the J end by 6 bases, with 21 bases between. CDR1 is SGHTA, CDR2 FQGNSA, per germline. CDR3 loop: CASSLPTLAFAGDTQYF. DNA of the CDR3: TGTGCCAGCAGCTTACCTACCCTCGCGTTTGCGGGCGATACGCAGTATTTT.

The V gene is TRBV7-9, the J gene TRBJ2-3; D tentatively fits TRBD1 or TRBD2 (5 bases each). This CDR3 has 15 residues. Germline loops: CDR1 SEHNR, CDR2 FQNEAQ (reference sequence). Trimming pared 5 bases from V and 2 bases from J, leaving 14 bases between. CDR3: CASSLTGTTTDTQYF. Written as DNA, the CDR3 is TGTGCCAGCAGCCTCACCGGGACCACCACAGATACGCAGTATTTT. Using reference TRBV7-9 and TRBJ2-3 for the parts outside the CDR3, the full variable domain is DTGVSQNPRHKITKRGQNVTFRCDPISEHNRLYWYRQTLGQGPEFLTYFQNEAQLEKSRLLSDRFSAERPKGSFSTLEIQRTEQGDSAMYLCASSLTGTTTDTQYFGPGTRLTVL.

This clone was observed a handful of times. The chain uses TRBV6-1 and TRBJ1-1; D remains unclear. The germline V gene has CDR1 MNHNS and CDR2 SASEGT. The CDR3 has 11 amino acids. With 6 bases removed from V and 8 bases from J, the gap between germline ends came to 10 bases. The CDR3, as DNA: TGTGCCAGCAGCGTCAGGTCCGAAGCTTTCTTT. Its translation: CASSVRSEAFF.

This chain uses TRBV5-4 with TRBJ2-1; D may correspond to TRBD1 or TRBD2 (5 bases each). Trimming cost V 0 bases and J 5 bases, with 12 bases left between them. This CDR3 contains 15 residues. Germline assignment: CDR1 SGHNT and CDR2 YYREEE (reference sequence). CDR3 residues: CASSLVGVANNEQFF. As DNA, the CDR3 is TGTGCCAGCAGCTTGGTGGGGGTGGCGAACAATGAGCAGTTCTTC.

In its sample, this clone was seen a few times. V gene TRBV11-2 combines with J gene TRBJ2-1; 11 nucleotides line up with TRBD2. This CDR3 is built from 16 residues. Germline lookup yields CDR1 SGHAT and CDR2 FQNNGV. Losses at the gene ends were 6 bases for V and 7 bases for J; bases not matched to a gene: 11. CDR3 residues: CASRLILSSGRNEQFF. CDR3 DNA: TGTGCCAGCAGGTTAATCCTTTCTAGCGGGAGGAATGAGCAGTTCTTC.

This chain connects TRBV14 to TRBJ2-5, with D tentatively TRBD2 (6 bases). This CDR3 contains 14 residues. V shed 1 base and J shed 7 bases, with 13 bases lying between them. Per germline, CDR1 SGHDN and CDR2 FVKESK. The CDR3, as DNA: TGTGCCAGCAGCCAAGTGCGGGTCGGGGGGACCCAGTACTTC. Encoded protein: CASSQVRVGGTQYF.

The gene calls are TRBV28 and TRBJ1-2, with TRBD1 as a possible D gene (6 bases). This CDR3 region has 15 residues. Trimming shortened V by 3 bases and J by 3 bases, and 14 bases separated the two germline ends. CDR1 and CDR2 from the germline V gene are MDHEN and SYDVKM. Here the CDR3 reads CASSLGQGRHYGYTF. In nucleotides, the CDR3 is TGTGCCAGCAGTTTGGGCCAGGGGCGGCACTATGGCTACACCTTC.

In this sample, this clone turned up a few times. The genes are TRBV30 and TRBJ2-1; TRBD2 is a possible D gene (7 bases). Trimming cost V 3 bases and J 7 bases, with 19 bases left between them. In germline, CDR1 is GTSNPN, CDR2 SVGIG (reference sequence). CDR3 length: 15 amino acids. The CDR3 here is CAWRPGWGGRNEQFF. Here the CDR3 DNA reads TGTGCCTGGAGGCCAGGGTGGGGGGGGCGAAATGAGCAGTTCTTC.

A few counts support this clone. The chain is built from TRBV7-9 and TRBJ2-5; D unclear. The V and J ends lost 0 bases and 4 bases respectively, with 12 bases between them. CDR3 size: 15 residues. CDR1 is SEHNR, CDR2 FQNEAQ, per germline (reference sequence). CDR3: CASSLAPGILETQYF. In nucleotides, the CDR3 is TGTGCCAGCAGCTTAGCTCCGGGCATCTTAGAGACCCAGTACTTC.

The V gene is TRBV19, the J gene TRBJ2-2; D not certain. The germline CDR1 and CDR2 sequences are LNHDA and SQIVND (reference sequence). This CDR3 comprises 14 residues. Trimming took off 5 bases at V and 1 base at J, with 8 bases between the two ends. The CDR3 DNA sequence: TGTGCCAGTAGTCGGTGGGTGAACACCGGGGAGCTGTTTTTT. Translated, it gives CASSRWVNTGELFF.

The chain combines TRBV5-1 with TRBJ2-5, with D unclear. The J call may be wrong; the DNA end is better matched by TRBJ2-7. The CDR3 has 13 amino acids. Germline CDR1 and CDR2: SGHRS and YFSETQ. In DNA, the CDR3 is TGCGCCAGCAGCTTGGCCGTGGCCTACGAGCAGTACTTC. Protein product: CASSLAVAYEQYF.

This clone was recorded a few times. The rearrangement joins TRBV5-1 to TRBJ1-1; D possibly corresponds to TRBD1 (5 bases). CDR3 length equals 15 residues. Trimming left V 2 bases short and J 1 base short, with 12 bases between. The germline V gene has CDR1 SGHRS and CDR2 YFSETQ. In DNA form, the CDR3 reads TGCGCCAGCAGCTTTCGGGCTGGACAGAACACTGAAGCTTTCTTT. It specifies CASSFRAGQNTEAFF.